Listed below are T cell receptor beta chains from one sample, sequenced in a study of T cell responses to AZD1222 COVID-19 vaccine. Sequencing was performed with immunoSEQ multiplex PCR; in TCRdb, only in-frame clones are kept and a portion is missing. Here the sample spans approximately 150,000 clones, about 86% being singletons. The input for sequencing was peripheral blood, taken 28 days after the second AZD1222 dose. The receptors shown here come from an adult who received the AZD1222 COVID-19 vaccine. Each CDR3 is given with its conserved first and last residue. Each record gives: J gene, D gene, clone size, V gene, CDR3 DNA, CDR3 protein. D genes are given only for firm matches. For some rows the clone size is stated as once, few or many, or as a class when expanded; others skip it.

>TRBJ1-5|.|.|TRBV5-4
TGTGCCAGCAGCCGGGGATCGCCAGATAGCAATCAGCCCCAGCATTTT
CASSRGSPDSNQPQHF
>TRBJ1-4|.|.|TRBV7-9
TGTGCCAGCAGCTTTCGGACAGCCCAAACCACGGCTAATGAAAAACTGTTTTTT
CASSFRTAQTTANEKLFF
>TRBJ1-5|.|once|TRBV27
TGTGCCAGCAGTATAACACGGGCTGGGGGCAATCAGCCCCAGCATTTT
CASSITRAGGNQPQHF
>TRBJ1-3|TRBD1|.|TRBV28
TGTGCCAGCAGCCCTCCGGGACAGGGGACGGACACCATATATTTT
CASSPPGQGTDTIYF
>TRBJ2-5|TRBD2|.|TRBV2
TGTGCCACCCGACGGGCTAGCGGCGCCCAAGAGACCCAGTACTTC
CATRRASGAQETQYF
>TRBJ2-1|.|.|TRBV5-6
TGTGCCAGCAGCTTATTCGGGGTGGAGAATGAGCAGTTCTTC
CASSLFGVENEQFF
>TRBJ2-7|.|.|TRBV7-8
TGTGCCAGCAGCCTAGAGCAGAGCAACGAGCAGTACTTC
CASSLEQSNEQYF
>TRBJ2-7|.|few|TRBV19
TGTGCCAGTAGTCCGATGGACCGAGCCTACGAGCAGTACTTC
CASSPMDRAYEQYF
>TRBJ2-4|.|.|TRBV3-1/TRBV3-2
TGTGCCAGCAGCCAAGCCCTCACAGGAAAAAACATTCAGTACTTC
CASSQALTGKNIQYF
>TRBJ1-5|.|.|TRBV5-1
TGCGCCAGCAGCCCCTGGACGGATCAGCCCCAGCATTTT
CASSPWTDQPQHF
>TRBJ2-2|TRBD2|.|TRBV7-6
TGTGCCAGCAGCTTAGAAGCGGGGGGTTTGGCCGGGGAGCTGTTTTTT
CASSLEAGGLAGELFF
>TRBJ2-3|.|once|TRBV9
TGTGCCAGCAGCGTAGTTCAGGGAACAGATACGCAGTATTTT
CASSVVQGTDTQYF
>TRBJ2-5|.|.|TRBV13
TGTGCCAGCAGCTCGGTACTAGATCAATACCAAGAGACCCAGTACTTC
CASSSVLDQYQETQYF
>TRBJ2-7|TRBD2|few|TRBV28
TGTGCCAGCAGCCCGGGGACTATATCGGAGGTCGAGCAGTACTTC
CASSPGTISEVEQYF
>TRBJ2-3|.|.|TRBV15
TGTGCCACCAGCAGAGACCCCACAGATACGCAGTATTTT
CATSRDPTDTQYF
>TRBJ2-5|TRBD2|.|TRBV9
TGTGCCAGCAGCGTGGCTAGCGGTCAAGAGACCCAGTACTTC
CASSVASGQETQYF
>TRBJ2-5|TRBD2|few|TRBV10-2
TGCGCCAGCAGTAGCGGGGGAGAAGAGACCCAGTACTTC
CASSSGGEETQYF
>TRBJ1-5|.|.|TRBV5-8
TGTGCCAGCAGCTTGGTAGCGGATCAGCCCCAGCATTTT
CASSLVADQPQHF
>TRBJ1-1|.|.|TRBV27
TGTGCCAGCAGTTTAGGCCCCATGGGGCACACTGAAGCTTTCTTT
CASSLGPMGHTEAFF
>TRBJ2-3|.|.|TRBV18
TGTGCCAGCTCACCAAGGACAGACACAGATACGCAGTATTTT
CASSPRTDTDTQYF
>TRBJ1-2|.|.|TRBV28
TGTGCCAGCAGGTGGTCCGGGACGGCAGGAGGCTACACCTTC
CASRWSGTAGGYTF
>TRBJ2-7|.|.|TRBV7-9
TGTGCCAGCAGCTCCTGGACAGACAACGAGCAGTACTTC
CASSSWTDNEQYF
>TRBJ2-3|TRBD1|.|TRBV5-4
TGTGCCAGCATCAAGACAGGGGGCGTTCCAGATACGCAGTATTTT
CASIKTGGVPDTQYF
>TRBJ2-7|TRBD1|.|TRBV3-1/TRBV3-2
TGTGCCAGCAGCCTGGGGGACAGTCCCTCCTACGAGCAGTACTTC
CASSLGDSPSYEQYF
>TRBJ1-5|TRBD1|.|TRBV6-5
TGTGCCAGCAGGTACAGGGGGTCTCAGCCCCAGCATTTT
CASRYRGSQPQHF
>TRBJ1-5|TRBD1|.|TRBV5-8
TGTGCCAGCAGCCGGGACAGGGTGATGCCCCAGCATTTT
CASSRDRVMPQHF
>TRBJ1-1|.|.|TRBV15
TGTGCCACCAGCAGAGATCCCGGATTTACTGAAGCTTTCTTT
CATSRDPGFTEAFF
>TRBJ2-3|.|.|TRBV7-8
TGTGCCAGCAGCGTACCGGGACTGCAGGATACGCAGTATTTT
CASSVPGLQDTQYF
>TRBJ1-2|TRBD1|few|TRBV2
TGTGCCAGCAGTGAGGGACAGGGGCTAAACTATGGCTACACCTTC
CASSEGQGLNYGYTF
>TRBJ2-5|TRBD2|.|TRBV2
TGTGCCAGCAGCGGCCGACTAGCGGGAGGCGGAGGGGAGACCCAGTACTTC
CASSGRLAGGGGETQYF
>TRBJ2-7|.|.|TRBV2
TGTGCCAGCTTCGGGGCATCCTACGAGCAGTACTTC
CASFGASYEQYF
>TRBJ2-7|.|.|TRBV12-5
TGTGCTAGTGGACCAAATAACGGTTACGAGCAGTACTTC
CASGPNNGYEQYF
>TRBJ2-5|TRBD1|.|TRBV18
TGTGCCAGCTCACCCCGGACAGGGGGCGGAGAGACCCAGTACTTC
CASSPRTGGGETQYF
>TRBJ2-1|.|.|TRBV13
TGTGCCAGCAGCTGGCAAGGTACTTCCCGGAACAATGAGCAGTTCTTC
CASSWQGTSRNNEQFF
>TRBJ2-2|TRBD2|.|TRBV11-3
TGTGCCAGCAGCTTCCTAGCGGGATCGGGCACCGGGGAGCTGTTTTTT
CASSFLAGSGTGELFF
>TRBJ2-4|.|.|TRBV6-1
TGTGCCAGCAGTGCGCGGACGGAACTTTTAGCCAAAAACATTCAGTACTTC
CASSARTELLAKNIQYF
>TRBJ1-1|.|.|TRBV30
TGTGCCTGGAGTCTTACGAACACTGAAGCTTTCTTT
CAWSLTNTEAFF
>TRBJ2-5|TRBD2|.|TRBV9
TGTGCCAGCAGCCAGGTGACTAGCGGAGAGACCCAGTACTTC
CASSQVTSGETQYF
>TRBJ2-5|TRBD2|once|TRBV7-9
TGTGCCAGCAGCTTGGCCAGCGGGATCGGAGAGACCCAGTACTTC
CASSLASGIGETQYF
>TRBJ1-2|TRBD1|.|TRBV5-4
TGTGCCAGCAGCCCCGACAGGGAGGGTGGCTACACCTTC
CASSPDREGGYTF
>TRBJ2-3|TRBD2|.|TRBV27
TGTGCCAGCAGTTTTTTAGGGGGCGGGGGACTAGCGGGAGCAGCGGATACGCAGTATTTT
CASSFLGGGGLAGAADTQYF
>TRBJ2-3|TRBD1|.|TRBV27
TGTGCCAGCAGTCAACAGGGGGCATTACGCACAGATACGCAGTATTTT
CASSQQGALRTDTQYF
>TRBJ1-2|.|.|TRBV18
TGTGCCAGCTCACCACCCCATTCGGGGGCGGGGAACTATGGCTACACCTTC
CASSPPHSGAGNYGYTF
>TRBJ1-2|.|.|TRBV7-8
TGTGCCAGCAGCGCTGGGGGAGGCTATGGCTACACCTTC
CASSAGGGYGYTF
>TRBJ2-5|TRBD1|.|TRBV18
TGTGCCAGCTCACCAAGCCGGGACAGCAAAGAGACCCAGTACTTC
CASSPSRDSKETQYF
>TRBJ2-7|TRBD1|.|TRBV5-1
TGCGCCAGCAGCTTGGTGGGGGACAGGGCCCACGAGCAGTACTTC
CASSLVGDRAHEQYF
>TRBJ1-1|.|.|TRBV11-2
TGTGCCAGCAGCTCGTGGACAGCAGGAGCTTTCTTT
CASSSWTAGAFF
>TRBJ1-5|.|.|TRBV6-5
TGTGCCACCGTGTTGGACAGAAATGGTCAGCCCCAGCATTTT
CATVLDRNGQPQHF
>TRBJ1-2|.|once|TRBV5-1
TGCGCCAGCAGCGACCTTCAGGGAGTCGATGGCTACACCTTC
CASSDLQGVDGYTF
>TRBJ1-1|.|once|TRBV19
TGTGCCAGTAACCCGACAGGGAACACTGAAGCTTTCTTT
CASNPTGNTEAFF
>TRBJ1-1|.|.|TRBV29-1
TGCAGCGCTCAGGACGCCGGGCGTTTCTTT
CSAQDAGRFF
>TRBJ2-3|.|.|TRBV9
TGTGCCAGCAGCACCGTAGGTACTTCAGATACGCAGTATTTT
CASSTVGTSDTQYF
>TRBJ1-1|.|.|TRBV30
TGTGCCTGGGCCCCCATTCTGAACACTGAAGCTTTCTTT
CAWAPILNTEAFF
>TRBJ2-1|.|.|TRBV5-6
TGTGCCAGCAGCCTTCCGGGAGAGCAGTTCTTC
CASSLPGEQFF
>TRBJ2-7|.|.|TRBV5-1
TGCGCCAGCAGCTGGGACGGGGTGAACGAGCAGTACTTC
CASSWDGVNEQYF
>TRBJ1-1|.|.|TRBV12-3/TRBV12-4
TGTGCCAGCAGTTTAGTCTCCCTCAGTGAAGCTTTCTTT
CASSLVSLSEAFF
>TRBJ2-1|.|.|TRBV27
TGTGCCAGCAGTTTACAGGGTAGCGGAGGTTACAATGAGCAGTTCTTC
CASSLQGSGGYNEQFF
>TRBJ2-2|.|few|TRBV18
TGTGCCAGCTCACCCCCATCCTACACCGGGGAGCTGTTTTTT
CASSPPSYTGELFF
>TRBJ2-7|TRBD2|.|TRBV18
TGTGCCAGCTCACTAGGACTAGTTAGCTACGAGCAGTACTTC
CASSLGLVSYEQYF